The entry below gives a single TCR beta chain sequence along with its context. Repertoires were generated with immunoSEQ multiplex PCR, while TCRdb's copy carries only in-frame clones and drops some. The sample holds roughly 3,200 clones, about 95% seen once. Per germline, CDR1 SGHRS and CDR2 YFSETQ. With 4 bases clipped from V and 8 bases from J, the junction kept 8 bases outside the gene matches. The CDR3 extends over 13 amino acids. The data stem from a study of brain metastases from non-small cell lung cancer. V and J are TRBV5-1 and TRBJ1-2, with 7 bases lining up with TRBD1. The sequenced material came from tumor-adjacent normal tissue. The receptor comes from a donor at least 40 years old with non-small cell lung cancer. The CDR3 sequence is CASSTTGDRGYTF. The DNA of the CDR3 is TGCGCCAGCAGCACCACAGGGGATAGGGGCTACACCTTC.